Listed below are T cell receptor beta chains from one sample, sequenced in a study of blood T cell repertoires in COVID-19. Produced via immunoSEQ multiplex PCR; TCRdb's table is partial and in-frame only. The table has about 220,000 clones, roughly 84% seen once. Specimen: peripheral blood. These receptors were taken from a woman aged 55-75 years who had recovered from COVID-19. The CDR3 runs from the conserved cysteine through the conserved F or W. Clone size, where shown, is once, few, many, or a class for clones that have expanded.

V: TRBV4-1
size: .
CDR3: CASSNGQGGKRNTIYF

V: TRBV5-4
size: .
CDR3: CASSSGLAGDREQYF

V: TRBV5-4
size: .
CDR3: CASSFLQYTDTQYF

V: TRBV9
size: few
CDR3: CASSVSAGGASTDTQYF

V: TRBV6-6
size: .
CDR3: CASSYDSKQYF

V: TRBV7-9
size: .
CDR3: CASSLAGHLYGYTF

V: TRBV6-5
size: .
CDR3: CASSYNRQETQYF

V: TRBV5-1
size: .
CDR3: CASSWDTSNTGELFF

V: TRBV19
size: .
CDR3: CASSGLGPQHF

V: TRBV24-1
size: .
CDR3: CATSDLRPRAGVGYTF

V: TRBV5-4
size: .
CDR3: CASRHLRGGRDTDTQYF

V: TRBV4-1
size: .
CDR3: CASSIGSSYEQYF

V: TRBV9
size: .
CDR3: CASSARLGNEKLFF

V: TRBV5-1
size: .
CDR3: CASSAGDDNSPLHF

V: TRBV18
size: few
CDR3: CASSPPGLSGELFF

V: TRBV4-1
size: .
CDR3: CASSQALRGRGTGELFF

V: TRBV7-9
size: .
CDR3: CASTDGGGIQYF

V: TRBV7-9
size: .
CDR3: CASSRTANTEAFF

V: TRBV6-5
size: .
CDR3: CASGPGVGAKNIQYF

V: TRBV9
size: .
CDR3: CASSVGGGKYSPLHF

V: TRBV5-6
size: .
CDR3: CASSVPGQRGSPYEQYF

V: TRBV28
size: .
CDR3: CASSLTRYSGSYGYTF

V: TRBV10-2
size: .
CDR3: CASTPPQGVHFADTQYF

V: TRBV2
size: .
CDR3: CASSDRGIRRGTEAFF

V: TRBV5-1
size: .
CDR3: CASSKDWTNTGELFF

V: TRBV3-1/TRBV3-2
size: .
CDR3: CASSQVLPGRTSYNEQFF

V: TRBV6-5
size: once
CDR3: CATIQAGELFF

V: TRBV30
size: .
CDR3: CAWSARGTGGGGNTIYF

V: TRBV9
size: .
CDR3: CASSVGGSSYEQYF

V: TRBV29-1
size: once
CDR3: CSVALGGTTNEKLFF

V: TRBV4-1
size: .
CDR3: CASSQPTSGYYNEQFF

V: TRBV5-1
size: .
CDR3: CASSEGQGAPNQPQHF

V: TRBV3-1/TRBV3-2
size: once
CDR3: CASSRRQGRGEKLFF

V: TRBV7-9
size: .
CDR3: CASSFTPGQDTGELFF

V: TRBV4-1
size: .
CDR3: CASSHPDSPREGYTF

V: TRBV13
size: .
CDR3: CASSLTSGDDNEQFF

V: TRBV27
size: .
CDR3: CASNERGADTQYF

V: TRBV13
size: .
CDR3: CASSLDRGSTDTQYF

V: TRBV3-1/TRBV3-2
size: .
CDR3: CASSRGEDTQYF

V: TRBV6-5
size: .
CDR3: CASSYGTGERGYTF

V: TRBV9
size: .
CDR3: CASSERGPSGAEETQYF

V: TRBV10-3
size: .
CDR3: CAISESRWGRGANVLTF

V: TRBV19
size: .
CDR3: CASSGTSGLETQYF

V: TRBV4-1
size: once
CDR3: CASSHPGTGTYEQFF

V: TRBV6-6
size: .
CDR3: CASKQGAGTGELFF

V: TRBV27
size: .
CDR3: CATKPAGTSYQPQHF